The 22 T cell receptor beta chains given below trace back to one sample, sequenced in a study of cytomegalovirus exposure and HLA in healthy donors (dated by TCRdb to the late 2010s). The protocol used for the library was the immunoSEQ multiplex PCR assay. For the multiplex PCR, a mixture combining 60 forward primers for TCR Vbeta segments and 13 reverse primers for TCR Jbeta segments was used. Entries here come from immuneACCESS through TCRdb and include only in-frame sequences with V and J called. Some clones fail to appear in such tables; in the studies checked, an unresolved V gene covers under half of the shortfall, and the cause of the remainder is unknown. Within this sample are 150,000 to 200,000 clones, with roughly four fifths of them counted one time only. The top ten constitute about 4.5% of the sample. Material: PBMCs. The receptors shown here come from a middle-aged man in good health and CMV-seronegative.

V is TRBV7-2 and J is TRBJ1-2, with TRBD1 as a possible D gene (5 bases). V was trimmed by 5 bases and J by 6 bases, leaving 22 bases between them. This CDR3 is 16 amino acids long. The germline CDR1 and CDR2 sequences are SGHTA and FQGNSA. CDR3 region: CASSALGHRSPDGYTF. The DNA of the CDR3 is TGTGCCAGCAGCGCCCTCGGACACAGGTCGCCGGATGGCTACACCTTC.

The CDR3 is CATSRGREVSPLHF. The CDR3 nucleotides are TGTGCCACCAGCAGAGGCAGGGAGGTTTCACCCCTCCACTTT. The chain uses TRBV15 and TRBJ1-6, with D possibly matching TRBD1 (5 bases). V was cut by 1 base and J by 9 bases, with 10 bases left in between. The V gene's germline CDR1 is LNHNV and CDR2 YYDKDF (reference sequence). The CDR3 runs to 14 residues.

Here the CDR3 reads CASSSTGGQSSYNSPLHF. For the CDR3, the DNA is TGTGCCAGCAGTTCGACAGGAGGACAGAGCTCCTATAATTCACCCCTCCACTTT. This chain uses TRBV27 with TRBJ1-6, with TRBD1 as a possible D gene (6 bases). CDR1 and CDR2 (germline): MNHEY, SMNVEV (reference sequence). Trimming cost V 4 bases and J 0 bases, with 16 bases left between them. The CDR3 extends over 18 amino acids.

This clone was detected once. At one end the junction does not follow the germline gene, possibly because of a read error. The chain carries TRBV6-1 and TRBJ1-2, with TRBD1 matching over 7 bases. The CDR3 loop spans 15 amino acids. Looked up from germline, CDR1 is MNHNS and CDR2 is SASEGT. CDR3 in amino acids: CASSEDRAANYGYTF. The DNA for the CDR3 is TGTGCCAGCAGCGAAGACAGGGCTGCTAACTATGGCTACACCTTC.

The chain employs TRBV4-1 and TRBJ1-5; D is possibly TRBD1 (5 bases). The V gene lost 2 bases and the J gene lost 5 bases, with 16 bases spanning the gap. The germline gives CDR1 MGHRA, CDR2 YSYEKL. CDR3 length equals 16 residues. The CDR3 is CASSQPLAGPYQPQHF. CDR3 nucleotides: TGCGCCAGCAGCCAACCCCTCGCGGGGCCCTATCAGCCCCAGCATTTT.

The rearrangement links TRBV30 to TRBJ1-5; D is perhaps TRBD1 (5 bases). The CDR3 is 15 amino acids. With 0 bases removed from V and 0 bases from J, the gap between germline ends came to 9 bases. Germline loops: CDR1 GTSNPN, CDR2 SVGIG (reference sequence). The CDR3 loop reads CAWSVKGYSNQPQHF. CDR3 nucleotides: TGTGCCTGGAGTGTAAAGGGGTATAGCAATCAGCCCCAGCATTTT.

The gene calls are TRBV2 and TRBJ2-2, with 7 positions matching TRBD2. Unmatched junction bases numbered 5, after V lost 6 bases and J lost 4 bases. The CDR3 loop spans 14 amino acids. Germline-derived CDR1 and CDR2 are SNHLY and FYNNEI. CDR3 protein: CASRIGEGTGELFF. The CDR3 DNA is TGTGCCAGCAGGATTGGGGAGGGCACCGGGGAGCTGTTTTTT.

V and J are TRBV7-9 and TRBJ1-2, with 7 bases matching TRBD1. V trimming: 4 bases; J trimming: 3 bases; junction bases outside the gene matches: 8. The CDR3 loop spans 15 amino acids. Germline-derived CDR1 and CDR2 are SEHNR and FQNEAQ (reference sequence). CDR3 amino acids: CASSSVRQGDYGYTF. CDR3 nucleotide sequence: TGTGCCAGCAGCTCAGTCCGACAGGGTGACTATGGCTACACCTTC. The full variable domain, its missing parts supplied by reference TRBV7-9 and TRBJ1-2, is DTGVSQNPRHKITKRGQNVTFRCDPISEHNRLYWYRQTLGQGPEFLTYFQNEAQLEKSRLLSDRFSAERPKGSFSTLEIQRTEQGDSAMYLCASSSVRQGDYGYTFGSGTRLTVV.

The chain employs TRBV14 and TRBJ1-2; D unclear. The CDR3 is 16 residues long. Germline V gene sequence: CDR1 SGHDN, CDR2 FVKESK. The V end was cut by 0 bases, the J end by 3 bases, with 14 bases between. The CDR3 DNA reads as TGTGCCAGCAGCCAAGATATCGGAGGGTTCGACTATGGCTACACCTTC. Translated, it gives CASSQDIGGFDYGYTF.

The J gene is TRBJ2-3, the V gene TRBV5-1, with 7 bases matching TRBD1. V shed 2 bases and J 2 bases; nucleotides not matched to a gene: 5. The germline V gene encodes CDR1 SGHRS and CDR2 YFSETQ. CDR3 length equals 15 residues. CDR3 sequence: CASSFKGASTDTQYF. CDR3 sequence (DNA): TGCGCCAGCAGCTTCAAGGGGGCATCCACAGATACGCAGTATTTT.

This clone was recorded a few times. The rearrangement uses TRBV9 and TRBJ2-7; perhaps TRBD2 as D (6 bases). The CDR3 is made up of 16 amino acids. Trimming took 4 bases from V and 0 from J, leaving 17 bases between them. Germline V gene sequence: CDR1 SGDLS, CDR2 YYNGEE. The CDR3 nucleotides are TGTGCCAGCAGCCCACATGGGCGGGGACTCTCCTACGAGCAGTACTTC. Its protein product is CASSPHGRGLSYEQYF.

Regarding this clone: The sample has other DNA sequences that encode this CDR3 too. V usage is TRBV18 and J usage is TRBJ2-5; 7 nucleotides line up with TRBD2. The CDR3 has 13 residues. The V gene end was trimmed by 1 base and the J gene end by 4 bases; junction bases not matched to a gene: 0. The germline CDR1 and CDR2 sequences are KGHSH and LQKENI. CDR3 sequence reads: CASSPRGGETQYF. The CDR3 DNA is TGTGCCAGCTCACCACGGGGGGGAGAGACCCAGTACTTC.

This clone was counted a single time. The V call is TRBV27, the J call TRBJ2-2, with D possibly matching TRBD1 (5 bases). The CDR3 has 13 amino acids. V was shortened by 7 bases and J by 2 bases, with 8 bases between the two germline ends. Germline V gives CDR1 MNHEY, CDR2 SMNVEV (reference sequence). The CDR3 DNA is TGTGCCAGCAAGGGGATTAACACCGGGGAGCTGTTTTTT. It encodes CASKGINTGELFF.

The rearrangement joins TRBV11-3 to TRBJ2-2; 8 nucleotides align to TRBD2. This CDR3 region has 16 residues. Germline V lookup: CDR1 SGHNT, CDR2 YENEEA. J lost 5 bases, V lost 4 bases, and 9 bases had no gene match. The CDR3 loop reads CASSSGGGARTGELFF. CDR3 coding DNA: TGTGCCAGCAGCTCGGGGGGGGGCGCAAGGACCGGGGAGCTGTTTTTT.

The J gene is TRBJ1-2, the V gene TRBV2; 8 positions agree with TRBD1. Germline V gene lookup returns CDR1 SNHLY and CDR2 FYNNEI. The CDR3 spans 13 residues. V trimming: 6 bases; J trimming: 4 bases; junction bases outside the gene matches: 4. As DNA, the CDR3 is TGTGCCAGCAGGCAGGGGGCTGGCTATGGCTACACCTTC. It encodes CASRQGAGYGYTF.

This clone has only a few counts. The V gene is TRBV19, the J gene TRBJ2-2; weak D call: TRBD1 (6 bases). The V gene lost 6 bases and the J gene lost 11 bases, with 25 bases spanning the gap. The V gene's germline CDR1 is LNHDA and CDR2 SQIVND (reference sequence). The CDR3 runs 16 residues. This CDR3 is CASRVPKQGASGELFF. The CDR3 DNA is TGTGCCAGTAGGGTCCCGAAACAGGGAGCCTCGGGAGAGCTGTTTTTT.

This clone appeared a single time. The chain combines TRBV6-5 with TRBJ2-2, with D unclear. CDR3 length: 13 residues. CDR1 is MNHEY and CDR2 is SVGAGI in the germline V gene. V was shortened by 5 bases and J by 0 bases, with 4 bases between the two germline ends. CDR3 region: CASSGTNTGELFF. CDR3 DNA sequence: TGTGCCAGCAGTGGCACGAACACCGGGGAGCTGTTTTTT.

This chain connects TRBV2 to TRBJ1-6; possibly TRBD1 for D (6 bases). The CDR3 runs 14 residues. The germline CDR1 and CDR2 sequences are SNHLY and FYNNEI. Trimming removed 3 bases from V and 9 bases from J, with 12 bases in between. DNA for the CDR3: TGTGCCAGCAGTGAGGGACCCAGGGGTTCACCCCTCCACTTT. Encoded protein: CASSEGPRGSPLHF.

The CDR3 DNA is TGTGCCAGCAGCGTCAGGCCGCGGGTGGATACGCAGTATTTT. It specifies CASSVRPRVDTQYF. The V call is TRBV9, the J call TRBJ2-3, with D possibly matching TRBD2 (5 bases). Germline V gene data show CDR1 as SGDLS and CDR2 as YYNGEE. Trimming shortened V by 2 bases and J by 6 bases, and 13 bases separated the two germline ends. This CDR3 has 14 amino acids.

V gene TRBV4-1 combines with J gene TRBJ2-7; 9 nucleotides line up with TRBD1. This CDR3 comprises 16 residues. V lost 1 base to trimming and J lost 3 bases; unmatched junction nucleotides: 7. The V gene's germline CDR1 is MGHRA and CDR2 YSYEKL. CDR3 sequence reads: CASSQAGTGKGYEQYF. The DNA for the CDR3 is TGCGCCAGCAGCCAAGCAGGGACAGGGAAGGGCTACGAGCAGTACTTC.

V usage is TRBV6-5 and J usage is TRBJ1-5; 8 nucleotides match TRBD1. With 5 bases clipped from V and 6 bases from J, the junction kept 9 bases outside the gene matches. CDR1 and CDR2 (germline): MNHEY, SVGAGI. This CDR3 spans 15 amino acids. CDR3 in DNA: TGTGCCAGCAGTAAGGGCAGGGGGCTGACTCAGCCCCAGCATTTT. It translates to CASSKGRGLTQPQHF.

This chain links TRBV9 with TRBJ2-6, with TRBD1 matching over 8 bases. This CDR3 has 20 residues. V shed 1 base and J 3 bases; nucleotides not matched to a gene: 15. The germline V gene has CDR1 SGDLS and CDR2 YYNGEE. CDR3 in amino acids: CASSVSTGQARKFGANVLTF. Written as DNA, the CDR3 is TGTGCCAGCAGCGTATCTACGGGACAGGCTCGAAAATTTGGGGCCAACGTCCTGACTTTC.